Below are 4 T cell receptor beta chains sequenced from a single sample in a study of OX40 agonist ivuxolimab in advanced cancers. Sequenced by immunoSEQ multiplex PCR; TCRdb stores in-frame clones only, minus some. The sample comprises about 63,000 clones, around 85% of which are singletons, and 0.9% to 1.1% rests with the top ten. The sample consisted of CD4+ or CD8+ T cells sorted from blood, taken in a trial of the OX40 agonist ivuxolimab. Every receptor here comes from an adult with an advanced solid tumor such as melanoma, head and neck, liver or kidney cancer.

V usage is TRBV4-2 and J usage is TRBJ1-2, with TRBD1 identical over 10 bases. This CDR3 comprises 17 residues. With V trimmed by 2 bases and J by 6 bases, 12 bases remained unmatched. The germline V gene encodes CDR1 LGHNA and CDR2 YNFKEQ. CDR3 residues: CASSQSGTGVVKDGYTF. DNA of the CDR3: TGTGCCAGCAGCCAATCCGGGACAGGGGTAGTGAAGGATGGCTACACCTTC.

The count of this clone is one. The rearrangement uses TRBV11-2 and TRBJ2-7; TRBD1 matches at 8 bases. Trimming removed 3 bases from V and 2 bases from J; junction bases left unmatched: 3. The CDR3 totals 14 residues. CDR1 SGHAT and CDR2 FQNNGV come from the germline V gene. Here the CDR3 DNA reads TGTGCCAGCAGCTTGCAGGGGGCCCCCTACGAGCAGTACTTC. Translation: CASSLQGAPYEQYF.

The genes are TRBV6-4 and TRBJ2-1, with 11 bases fitting TRBD2. CDR1 and CDR2 from the germline V gene are MRHNA and SNTAGT. V was pared by 4 bases and J by 7 bases, with 6 bases of the junction left unmatched. This CDR3 has 15 amino acids. CDR3 in amino acids: CASSVSSGGWNEQFF. The CDR3 DNA reads as TGTGCCAGCAGTGTTTCTAGCGGGGGGTGGAATGAGCAGTTCTTC.

This clone was picked up one time. The chain links TRBV15 to TRBJ2-5, with 12 positions matching TRBD2. Per germline, CDR1 LNHNV and CDR2 YYDKDF (reference sequence). CDR3 size: 16 residues. The trim removed 0 bases at V and 4 bases at J, leaving 3 bases unmatched. The CDR3 DNA reads TGTGCCACCAGCAGAGATCCTAGCGGGGGGGCAGAGACCCAGTACTTC. It codes for CATSRDPSGGAETQYF.